This TCR beta chain stems from a study of beta chain features in type 1 diabetes. As for the study in general: Sorted cells from all samples, numbering 95 million to 140 million, were examined. The study, taken as a whole, reports: Any HLA type influence on TCRB rearrangement was left unresolved here.

Every sorted population was more than 95% pure. V dropped 7 bases and J dropped 6; count of bases not matched to a gene: 14. From germline, CDR1 is MNHEY and CDR2 SVGAGI. The CDR3 is 15 amino acids. Regarding this clone: Its antigen is not known.

The sequenced template was cDNA made from the entire isolated RNA. Libraries were prepared by immunoSEQ multiplex PCR; TCRdb keeps only in-frame clonotypes and omits some of them. In the table there are roughly 450,000 clones, approximately 15% of which are singletons. V and J are TRBV6-5 and TRBJ1-2, with 7 nucleotides matching TRBD1. Sequencing input: naive CD4+ T cells from blood. The sequence was collected from a man aged 25-40 years in good health. The CDR3 is CASTRDTRTGHGYTF. CDR3 bases: TGTGCCAGCACTCGGGACACGCGGACAGGACATGGCTACACCTTC.